Presented here are 24 T cell receptor beta chains from one specimen sequenced in a study of blood T cell repertoires in COVID-19. The table came from immunoSEQ multiplex PCR; TCRdb's copy has only in-frame clones and leaves some out. This repertoire shows roughly 270,000 clones, around 85% found once; its top ten account for about 5.1%. Input material: peripheral blood. The receptors shown here come from a man between 45 and 60 years old with active or convalescent COVID-19.

This chain connects TRBV30 to TRBJ1-6; no clear D gene. V dropped 4 bases and J dropped 9 bases, with 16 bases sitting between them. Germline V gene lookup returns CDR1 GTSNPN and CDR2 SVGIG (reference sequence). The CDR3 totals 14 residues. CDR3 residues: CAWMPPDSLSPLHF. The CDR3, as DNA: TGTGCCTGGATGCCTCCTGACTCCCTTTCACCCCTCCACTTT.

The V call is TRBV24-1, the J call TRBJ2-3; 9 bases are shared with TRBD2. The germline V gene has CDR1 KGHDR and CDR2 SFDVKD. V lost 3 bases, J lost 4 bases, and 7 bases stayed unmatched. CDR3 length: 16 amino acids. The chain's CDR3 is CATSDPSGIGADTQYF. The CDR3 nucleotides are TGTGCCACCAGTGATCCTAGCGGGATAGGGGCAGATACGCAGTATTTT.

This clone was counted only a few times. The chain combines TRBV19 with TRBJ1-1; the match to TRBD1 covers 7 bases. Trimming took 3 bases from V and 4 from J; bases not matched to a gene: 14. This CDR3 spans 17 amino acids. Germline CDR1 reads LNHDA; CDR2 reads SQIVND (reference sequence). As DNA, the CDR3 is TGTGCCAGTAGTATTGTTCGGGGACAGATCCTCCTCACTGAAGCTTTCTTT. It yields the protein CASSIVRGQILLTEAFF.

V and J are TRBV27 and TRBJ2-7, with a tentative D call TRBD1 (5 bases). V was cut by 5 bases and J by 6 bases, with 14 bases left in between. This CDR3 has 13 amino acids. Germline CDR1 reads MNHEY; CDR2 reads SMNVEV (reference sequence). The CDR3 region has the DNA TGTGCCAGCAGTCTAGGGGTCCCCCGCGAGCAGTACTTC. Translated, it gives CASSLGVPREQYF.

V usage is TRBV5-8 and J usage is TRBJ2-5, with 7 bases lining up with TRBD2. With 6 bases clipped from V and 0 bases from J, the junction kept 11 bases outside the gene matches. Germline V CDR1 and CDR2: SGHTS, YDEGEE. This CDR3 has 16 amino acids. For the CDR3, the DNA is TGTGCCAGCATGAGGGAGGGAGACAGCGACCAAGAGACCCAGTACTTC. This sequence encodes CASMREGDSDQETQYF.

As for this clone: Other DNA sequences within the sample encode an identical CDR3. The V gene is TRBV9, the J gene TRBJ1-2; D ambiguous. Germline values: CDR1 SGDLS, CDR2 YYNGEE. The CDR3 has 13 residues. V lost 0 bases to trimming and J lost 2 bases, with 5 bases between them. The CDR3 region is CASSVDRNYGYTF. The CDR3 DNA follows: TGTGCCAGCAGCGTAGACCGGAACTATGGCTACACCTTC.

The table lists this clone with a few counts. The V gene is TRBV10-3, the J gene TRBJ1-4; D might be TRBD1 (5 bases). V lost 3 bases to trimming and J lost 8 bases, with 16 bases between them. This CDR3 is built from 15 residues. Germline V gene lookup returns CDR1 ENHRY and CDR2 SYGVKD. The CDR3 loop reads CAISEFGGGTEKLFF. In DNA form, the CDR3 reads TGTGCCATCAGTGAATTCGGGGGGGGGACCGAAAAACTGTTTTTT.

V usage is TRBV2 and J usage is TRBJ2-2; D might be TRBD2 (6 bases). Germline-derived CDR1 and CDR2 are SNHLY and FYNNEI. Trimming stripped 6 bases from V and 0 bases from J, with 14 bases between. The CDR3 consists of 16 residues. CDR3 bases: TGTGCCAGCAGCCTCCTTAGCGGAACGAACACCGGGGAGCTGTTTTTT. Amino acids: CASSLLSGTNTGELFF. Filled out from reference TRBV2 and TRBJ2-2, the complete variable domain reads EPEVTQTPSHQVTQMGQEVILRCVPISNHLYFYWYRQILGQKVEFLVSFYNNEISEKSEIFDDQFSVERPDGSNFTLKIRSTKLEDSAMYFCASSLLSGTNTGELFFGEGSRLTVL.

This rearrangement joins TRBV6-5 to TRBJ2-7; D is possibly TRBD1 (5 bases). Germline V CDR1 and CDR2: MNHEY, SVGAGI. V gave up 1 base and J gave up 0 bases, with 10 bases separating them. This CDR3 region has 15 residues. CDR3 coding DNA: TGTGCCAGCAGTTACTTGTTTGGGGCCTCCTACGAGCAGTACTTC. This sequence encodes CASSYLFGASYEQYF.

The chain employs TRBV27 and TRBJ2-7; 7 nucleotides line up with TRBD1. V trimming: 4 bases; J trimming: 6 bases; junction bases outside the gene matches: 9. Germline assignment: CDR1 MNHEY and CDR2 SMNVEV (reference sequence). This CDR3 is built from 14 residues. CDR3 sequence (DNA): TGTGCCAGCAGTTACCGGGGACAGACAACCGAGCAGTACTTC. This gives the protein CASSYRGQTTEQYF.

The genes are TRBV6-2 or TRBV6-3 and TRBJ1-5; D unclear. Trimming stripped 2 bases from V and 10 bases from J, with 6 bases between. The germline V gene has CDR1 MNHEY and CDR2 SVGEGT. CDR3 size: 11 residues. Written as DNA, the CDR3 is TGTGCCAGCAGTTACCGGGGACCCCAGCATTTT. Protein: CASSYRGPQHF.

The rearrangement joins TRBV4-3 to TRBJ2-7; no clear D. Trimming took 0 bases from V and 0 from J, leaving 9 bases between them. The CDR3 has 15 amino acids. Germline lookup yields CDR1 LGHNA and CDR2 YSLEER. This CDR3 is CASSQDTRASYEQYF. The DNA of the CDR3 is TGCGCCAGCAGCCAAGATACCCGAGCCTCCTACGAGCAGTACTTC.

The rearrangement links TRBV3-1 (or the pseudogene TRBV3-2) to TRBJ1-2; D might be TRBD1 (6 bases). V gave up 5 bases and J gave up 4 bases, with 11 bases separating them. The CDR3 contains 13 residues. The germline gives CDR1 LGHDT, CDR2 YNNKEL (reference sequence). CDR3 amino acids: CASSSDSFYGYTF. CDR3 coding DNA: TGTGCCAGCAGCTCGGACAGCTTCTATGGCTACACCTTC.

This clone is a singleton in its sample. The CDR3 sequence: CASSWSGGNTGELFF. CDR3 DNA sequence: TGCGCCAGCAGCTGGAGCGGGGGGAACACCGGGGAGCTGTTTTTT. The genes are TRBV5-1 and TRBJ2-2; the match to TRBD2 covers 8 bases. The germline V gene has CDR1 SGHRS and CDR2 YFSETQ. This CDR3 is 15 amino acids long. V lost 3 bases and J lost 1; bases outside the gene matches: 2. The variable domain in full, with the rest retrieved from reference TRBV5-1 and TRBJ2-2, is KAGVTQTPRYLIKTRGQQVTLSCSPISGHRSVSWYQQTPGQGLQFLFEYFSETQRNKGNFPGRFSGRQFSNSRSEMNVSTLELGDSALYLCASSWSGGNTGELFFGEGSRLTVL.

The rearrangement links TRBV4-1 to TRBJ1-1; 7 bases match TRBD1. V trimming: 3 bases; J trimming: 0 bases; junction bases outside the gene matches: 7. The CDR3 totals 16 residues. Germline lookup yields CDR1 MGHRA and CDR2 YSYEKL. CDR3 protein: CASSHPGDRLNTEAFF. The CDR3 coding sequence is TGCGCCAGCAGCCACCCCGGGGACAGATTGAACACTGAAGCTTTCTTT.

This chain uses TRBV29-1 with TRBJ1-1; TRBD1 agrees at 7 bases. Germline V gene data show CDR1 as SQVTM and CDR2 as ANQGSEA. This CDR3 comprises 13 residues. Losses at the gene ends were 7 bases for V and 0 bases for J; bases not matched to a gene: 5. The CDR3 region has the DNA TGCAGCGCCGCCGACAGGGTGAACACTGAAGCTTTCTTT. This encodes CSAADRVNTEAFF.

The rearrangement uses TRBV4-2 and TRBJ2-7, with a weak D call TRBD1 (7 bases). The CDR3 has 17 residues. From germline, CDR1 is LGHNA and CDR2 YNFKEQ. The germline V and J ends were trimmed by 2 bases and 1 base, with 18 bases remaining between them. The CDR3: CASSQRGGGTASYEQYF. CDR3 DNA: TGTGCCAGCAGCCAAAGGGGTGGAGGGACAGCTTCCTACGAGCAGTACTTC.

As regards this clone: At one end the junction does not follow the germline gene, possibly because of a read error. The chain employs TRBV7-7 and TRBJ1-6; no firm D call. This CDR3 is 16 amino acids long. Germline CDR1 SSHAT, CDR2 FNYEAQ (reference sequence). The DNA of the CDR3 is TGTGCTAGCAGCTTAGCTCCCGGAGGGAACTATTCACCCCTCCACTTT. This gives the protein CASSLAPGGNYSPLHF.

For the CDR3, the DNA is TGCGCCAGCAGCTTGAGGGGGCCCTCCTACGAGCAGTACTTC. Translated: CASSLRGPSYEQYF. The chain uses TRBV5-1 and TRBJ2-7; TRBD1 matches at 7 bases. The CDR3 is 14 amino acids. Germline V gene lookup returns CDR1 SGHRS and CDR2 YFSETQ. V lost 1 base to trimming and J lost 0 bases; unmatched junction nucleotides: 1.

The chain employs TRBV19 and TRBJ2-3, with 7 positions matching TRBD2. CDR3 length: 17 amino acids. V was pared by 5 bases and J by 6 bases, with 17 bases of the junction left unmatched. Germline values: CDR1 LNHDA, CDR2 SQIVND (reference sequence). CDR3: CASSPGVAGDSRDTQYF. As DNA, the CDR3 is TGTGCCAGTAGTCCCGGGGTAGCGGGCGATTCAAGGGATACGCAGTATTTT. Combining the CDR3 with reference TRBV19 and TRBJ2-3 gives the whole variable domain DGGITQSPKYLFRKEGQNVTLSCEQNLNHDAMYWYRQDPGQGLRLIYYSQIVNDFQKGDIAEGYSVSREKKESFPLTVTSAQKNPTAFYLCASSPGVAGDSRDTQYFGPGTRLTVL.

The chain recombines TRBV19 with TRBJ1-2; 8 bases line up with TRBD1. Germline values: CDR1 LNHDA, CDR2 SQIVND (reference sequence). J was trimmed by 6 bases and V by 7 bases; bases with no gene match: 7. The CDR3 extends over 13 amino acids. CDR3 residues: CASTPTGEDGYTF. CDR3 nucleotide sequence: TGTGCCAGTACCCCGACAGGGGAGGATGGCTACACCTTC.

The CDR3, as DNA: TGTGCCAGCTCACCGGGCCATAGCTCTGGAAACACCATATATTTT. As protein: CASSPGHSSGNTIYF. The chain links TRBV18 to TRBJ1-3; D ambiguous. Looked up from germline, CDR1 is KGHSH and CDR2 is LQKENI. Trimming cost V 3 bases and J 0 bases, with 9 bases left between them. The CDR3 contains 15 residues.

The V gene is TRBV30, the J gene TRBJ1-6; unclear D gene. The germline V and J ends were trimmed by 4 bases and 0 bases, with 7 bases remaining between them. Germline CDR1 is GTSNPN and CDR2 is SVGIG (reference sequence). CDR3 length: 14 amino acids. The CDR3, as DNA: TGTGCCTGGACTACCCTCTCCTATAATTCACCCCTCCACTTT. This encodes CAWTTLSYNSPLHF.

The rearrangement joins TRBV3-1 (or the pseudogene TRBV3-2) to TRBJ2-1; 13 positions agree with TRBD2. V shed 7 bases, J shed 7 bases, and the junction held 7 bases outside the gene matches. CDR3 length equals 15 residues. Germline V gene sequence: CDR1 LGHDT, CDR2 YNNKEL (reference sequence). The CDR3 here is CASTLGTSGINEQFF. CDR3 nucleotides: TGTGCCAGCACCCTCGGGACTAGCGGGATAAATGAGCAGTTCTTC.